The 30 T cell receptor beta chains in this list originate from one sample, sequenced in a study of cytomegalovirus exposure and HLA in healthy donors. Libraries were prepared by immunoSEQ multiplex PCR; TCRdb keeps only in-frame clonotypes and omits some of them. The profile covers about 120,000 clones, with approximately 91% appearing a single time and approximately 4.5% taken by the ten largest. Specimen: PBMCs. The source of these receptors is a man between 18 and 29 years old in good health and CMV-seropositive.

V is TRBV28 and J is TRBJ2-1, with D perhaps matching TRBD1 (6 bases). Germline V gene data show CDR1 as MDHEN and CDR2 as SYDVKM. Trimming shortened V by 6 bases and J by 8 bases, and 20 bases separated the two germline ends. The CDR3 contains 15 residues. CDR3: CASSWRQVDVYEQFF. The CDR3 nucleotides are TGTGCCAGCAGCTGGAGACAGGTAGACGTCTATGAGCAGTTCTTC.

The genes are TRBV18 and TRBJ1-3; D not certain. The CDR3 is 16 amino acids. Trimming removed 0 bases at V and 0 bases at J, with 9 bases between. Germline assignment: CDR1 KGHSH and CDR2 LQKENI. The CDR3: CASSPPVGLSGNTIYF. In nucleotides, the CDR3 is TGTGCCAGCTCACCACCGGTTGGGCTCTCTGGAAACACCATATATTTT.

The chain combines TRBV18 with TRBJ2-2; TRBD1 matches 8 bases. With 3 bases clipped from V and 1 base from J, the junction kept 4 bases outside the gene matches. Germline loops: CDR1 KGHSH, CDR2 LQKENI. CDR3 length: 16 residues. CDR3 residues: CASSPLGTGNTGELFF. The CDR3, as DNA: TGTGCCAGCTCACCTTTAGGGACAGGGAACACCGGGGAGCTGTTTTTT.

J is TRBJ1-2 and V is TRBV6-6, with 7 bases matching TRBD1. V lost 6 bases to trimming and J lost 5 bases; unmatched junction nucleotides: 9. From germline, CDR1 is MNHNY and CDR2 SVGAGI (reference sequence). This CDR3 contains 14 residues. CDR3 in amino acids: CASSPPQGEYGYTF. The CDR3 bases are TGTGCCAGCAGCCCCCCTCAGGGGGAATATGGCTACACCTTC.

The rearrangement joins TRBV19 to TRBJ1-4; a weak D match, TRBD1 (5 bases). From germline, CDR1 is LNHDA and CDR2 SQIVND (reference sequence). V gave up 9 bases and J gave up 8 bases, with 10 bases separating them. The CDR3 is 11 residues long. The chain's CDR3 is CASLRGEKLFF. The DNA of the CDR3 is TGTGCCAGCCTCCGGGGGGAAAAACTGTTTTTT.

The chain combines TRBV27 with TRBJ1-6; 8 bases agree with TRBD1. This CDR3 has 14 residues. CDR1 and CDR2 (germline): MNHEY, SMNVEV (reference sequence). The V gene end was trimmed by 7 bases and the J gene end by 7 bases; junction bases not matched to a gene: 6. The CDR3 loop reads CASKMDRANSPLHF. CDR3 nucleotide sequence: TGTGCCAGCAAGATGGACAGGGCGAATTCACCCCTCCACTTT.

The chain is built from TRBV7-9 and TRBJ1-6; no firm D call. With 4 bases removed from V and 0 bases from J, the gap between germline ends came to 7 bases. The germline V gene has CDR1 SEHNR and CDR2 FQNEAQ (reference sequence). This CDR3 spans 15 amino acids. CDR3 in DNA: TGTGCCAGCAGCTACGGGAGCTCCTATAATTCACCCCTCCACTTT. Amino acids: CASSYGSSYNSPLHF.

V is TRBV7-6 and J is TRBJ2-1; 9 bases align to TRBD2. The germline V gene encodes CDR1 SGHVS and CDR2 FNYEAQ. V lost 2 bases and J lost 4; bases outside the gene matches: 12. CDR3 length equals 18 residues. In DNA, the CDR3 is TGTGCCAGCAGCTTACTGGCTCCTAGCGGGACATCTTACAATGAGCAGTTCTTC. The encoded protein is CASSLLAPSGTSYNEQFF.

This clone has just a few counts. The V call is TRBV5-6, the J call TRBJ1-1; 7 bases map to TRBD1. V shed 3 bases, J shed 3 bases, and the junction held 8 bases outside the gene matches. Germline V gene data show CDR1 as SGHDT and CDR2 as YYEEEE. The CDR3 has 15 amino acids. The CDR3 is CASSWGLTGDTEAFF. The DNA for the CDR3 is TGTGCCAGCAGCTGGGGGCTTACAGGGGACACTGAAGCTTTCTTT.

The chain joins TRBV10-3 to TRBJ1-1, with D possibly matching TRBD1 (5 bases). With 6 bases removed from V and 0 bases from J, the gap between germline ends came to 14 bases. The CDR3 loop spans 15 amino acids. The germline gives CDR1 ENHRY, CDR2 SYGVKD. CDR3 sequence reads: CAISPVGQMNTEAFF. As DNA, the CDR3 is TGTGCCATCAGCCCCGTGGGGCAGATGAACACTGAAGCTTTCTTT.

This sequence joins TRBV27 and TRBJ1-6; D is unclear. Trimming shortened V by 0 bases and J by 5 bases, and 11 bases separated the two germline ends. CDR3 length: 16 residues. The germline V gene encodes CDR1 MNHEY and CDR2 SMNVEV (reference sequence). For the CDR3, the DNA is TGTGCCAGCAGTTTATCGGTCGGCAGGCATAATTCACCCCTCCACTTT. The encoded protein is CASSLSVGRHNSPLHF.

The chain recombines TRBV9 with TRBJ1-2; the D is unclear. V was cut by 0 bases and J by 5 bases, with 11 bases left in between. The germline V gene encodes CDR1 SGDLS and CDR2 YYNGEE. The CDR3 is 14 amino acids. The CDR3 spells CASSVDGEVYGYTF. The CDR3 nucleotides are TGTGCCAGCAGCGTAGATGGCGAGGTTTATGGCTACACCTTC.

The genes are TRBV7-9 and TRBJ2-2; D ambiguous. The CDR3 is 14 residues long. Germline V lookup: CDR1 SEHNR, CDR2 FQNEAQ (reference sequence). With 4 bases removed from V and 6 bases from J, the gap between germline ends came to 12 bases. The CDR3 is CASSSPAEPGELFF. CDR3 nucleotides: TGTGCCAGCAGCTCCCCGGCGGAACCCGGGGAGCTGTTTTTT.

The rearrangement uses TRBV5-1 and TRBJ2-7, with 9 bases that match TRBD1. CDR1 SGHRS and CDR2 YFSETQ come from the germline V gene. Trimming removed 4 bases from V and 3 bases from J; junction bases left unmatched: 5. This CDR3 has 14 residues. CDR3 sequence: CASSLQGAGYEQYF. The CDR3 DNA sequence: TGCGCCAGCAGCCTACAGGGGGCCGGCTACGAGCAGTACTTC.

The CDR3 DNA follows: TGTGCCAGCAGCGGAAGACAGGGCCCTCGGGACGGCGAGCAGTACTTC. This codes for CASSGRQGPRDGEQYF. The chain is built from TRBV5-4 and TRBJ2-7, with 7 bases lining up with TRBD1. CDR1 and CDR2 (germline): SGHNT, YYREEE (reference sequence). The CDR3 is made up of 16 amino acids. V shed 4 bases, J shed 6 bases, and the junction held 16 bases outside the gene matches.

The rearrangement links TRBV4-3 to TRBJ1-4; TRBD1 matches at 8 bases. V shed 2 bases, J shed 8 bases, and the junction held 4 bases outside the gene matches. CDR1 is LGHNA and CDR2 is YSLEER in the germline V gene. The CDR3 consists of 14 residues. The CDR3 DNA is TGCGCCAGCAGCCAACGGACAGGGAACGAAAAACTGTTTTTT. This gives the protein CASSQRTGNEKLFF.

The rearrangement links TRBV2 to TRBJ2-7; 9 bases fit TRBD1. The germline CDR1 and CDR2 sequences are SNHLY and FYNNEI. The V gene end was trimmed by 6 bases and the J gene end by 6 bases; junction bases not matched to a gene: 12. This CDR3 region has 15 residues. The CDR3 is CASRGQGLRPGEQYF. The CDR3 DNA follows: TGTGCCAGCAGAGGACAGGGGCTTCGGCCTGGCGAGCAGTACTTC. Full variable domain (remainder filled in from reference TRBV2 and TRBJ2-7): EPEVTQTPSHQVTQMGQEVILRCVPISNHLYFYWYRQILGQKVEFLVSFYNNEISEKSEIFDDQFSVERPDGSNFTLKIRSTKLEDSAMYFCASRGQGLRPGEQYFGPGTRLTVT.

This chain joins TRBV19 and TRBJ2-3, with TRBD2 identical over 11 bases. Germline V lookup: CDR1 LNHDA, CDR2 SQIVND (reference sequence). Germline trimming cut 8 bases from V and 1 base from J; bases unmatched to any gene: 11. The CDR3 runs 17 residues. CDR3 DNA sequence: TGTGCCAGTGCACACATTTTACTAGCGGGGGGCACAGATACGCAGTATTTT. Translated, it gives CASAHILLAGGTDTQYF. The variable domain in full, completed from reference TRBV19 and TRBJ2-3, reads DGGITQSPKYLFRKEGQNVTLSCEQNLNHDAMYWYRQDPGQGLRLIYYSQIVNDFQKGDIAEGYSVSREKKESFPLTVTSAQKNPTAFYLCASAHILLAGGTDTQYFGPGTRLTVL.

This clone was recorded a few times. This chain joins TRBV7-8 and TRBJ2-7; 8 bases line up with TRBD1. V was pared by 4 bases and J by 1 base, with 6 bases of the junction left unmatched. The CDR3 covers 15 residues. Looked up from germline, CDR1 is SGHVS and CDR2 is FQNEAQ. CDR3 residues: CASSSSGTGSYEQYF. The DNA of the CDR3 is TGTGCCAGCAGCTCATCCGGGACAGGATCCTACGAGCAGTACTTC.

The chain has TRBV7-9 and TRBJ2-3, with D tentatively TRBD2 (6 bases). This CDR3 comprises 14 residues. In germline, CDR1 is SEHNR, CDR2 FQNEAQ (reference sequence). Trimming pared 3 bases from V and 2 bases from J, leaving 9 bases between. The CDR3 coding sequence is TGTGCCAGCAGCTTCGGCGGGGCCACAGATACGCAGTATTTT. As protein: CASSFGGATDTQYF. Combining the CDR3 with reference TRBV7-9 and TRBJ2-3 gives the whole variable domain DTGVSQNPRHKITKRGQNVTFRCDPISEHNRLYWYRQTLGQGPEFLTYFQNEAQLEKSRLLSDRFSAERPKGSFSTLEIQRTEQGDSAMYLCASSFGGATDTQYFGPGTRLTVL.

The rearrangement joins TRBV10-1 to TRBJ1-6; a weak D match, TRBD1 (6 bases). Trimming left V 4 bases short and J 7 bases short, with 20 bases between. Germline CDR1 and CDR2: WNHNN and SYGVQD (reference sequence). This CDR3 is 17 amino acids long. In DNA, the CDR3 is TGCGCCAGCAGTGGTCAGATTAGGGGGGGAGAGAATTCACCCCTCCACTTT. Encoded protein: CASSGQIRGGENSPLHF.

The rearrangement joins TRBV28 to TRBJ2-1; D is undetermined. The germline gives CDR1 MDHEN, CDR2 SYDVKM. The CDR3 loop spans 16 amino acids. V shed 10 bases and J shed 2 bases, with 21 bases lying between them. As DNA, the CDR3 is TGTGCCACCACAGTTCCCCCGCTATACACCTACAATGAGCAGTTCTTC. The encoded protein is CATTVPPLYTYNEQFF.

The rearrangement uses TRBV10-3 and TRBJ1-1; D not certain. The CDR3 spans 13 residues. Germline lookup yields CDR1 ENHRY and CDR2 SYGVKD. V was shortened by 7 bases and J by 2 bases, with 11 bases between the two germline ends. The CDR3 coding sequence is TGTGCCATCAAGGCAGGATCCAACACTGAAGCTTTCTTT. It yields the protein CAIKAGSNTEAFF.

CDR3 DNA sequence: TGTGCCAGCAGTGTAATTACTAGCACAGATACGCAGTATTTT. Amino acids: CASSVITSTDTQYF. V and J are TRBV2 and TRBJ2-3; no reliable D call. V dropped 4 bases and J dropped 0 bases, with 8 bases sitting between them. The CDR3 is made up of 14 amino acids. CDR1 SNHLY and CDR2 FYNNEI come from the germline V gene.

This clone was observed a single time. The V call is TRBV7-2, the J call TRBJ1-1; a possible D gene is TRBD1 (6 bases). The germline gives CDR1 SGHTA, CDR2 FQGNSA. V was trimmed by 5 bases and J by 7 bases, leaving 14 bases between them. The CDR3 is 13 amino acids. The CDR3 loop is CASSPFQGNEAFF. The CDR3, as DNA: TGTGCCAGCAGCCCATTTCAGGGGAATGAAGCTTTCTTT.

The chain joins TRBV10-3 to TRBJ2-7, with D possibly TRBD2 on 5 matching bases. CDR1 is ENHRY, CDR2 SYGVKD, per germline. This CDR3 is built from 14 residues. Deletions cut 4 bases from V and 2 bases from J, with 12 bases between. The DNA of the CDR3 is TGTGCCATCAGTGGTACCGGGGAAACCTACGAGCAGTACTTC. Its protein product is CAISGTGETYEQYF.

V is TRBV7-8 and J is TRBJ1-1, with 9 bases matching TRBD1. J gave up 1 base and V 3 bases, and 6 bases lay outside the gene matches. This CDR3 contains 16 residues. Per the germline V gene, CDR1 is SGHVS and CDR2 is FQNEAQ. DNA for the CDR3: TGTGCCAGCAGCTTGGGGCGGGGACAGGGGAACACTGAAGCTTTCTTT. As protein: CASSLGRGQGNTEAFF.

The table lists this clone with a few counts. The gene calls are TRBV11-2 and TRBJ1-6; D may be TRBD1 (5 bases). The CDR3 totals 16 residues. Germline V gives CDR1 SGHAT, CDR2 FQNNGV. V gave up 4 bases and J gave up 7 bases, with 17 bases separating them. The CDR3 here is CASSSHTGQLNSPLHF. In DNA form, the CDR3 reads TGTGCCAGCAGCTCGCATACAGGCCAACTAAATTCACCCCTCCACTTT.

The chain carries TRBV5-1 and TRBJ2-5, with D maybe TRBD2 (6 bases). Trimming removed 1 base from V and 7 bases from J, with 14 bases in between. Germline V gene lookup returns CDR1 SGHRS and CDR2 YFSETQ. This CDR3 has 14 residues. This CDR3 reads CASSLSRARGTQYF. The CDR3 DNA reads TGCGCCAGCAGCTTGTCGAGGGCGCGGGGGACCCAGTACTTC.

CDR3 sequence (DNA): TGTGCCAGCAGCAAAGGTACAGGGGATCAGGCTGAAAAACTGTTTTTT. This codes for CASSKGTGDQAEKLFF. The chain is built from TRBV21-1 and TRBJ1-4; the table's D call of TRBD1 was not tested on the DNA. TRBV21-1 is a documented pseudogene. The CDR3 covers 16 residues.